What follows are 32 T cell receptor beta chains derived from one specimen sequenced in a study of blood T cells in healthy people across ages (dated by TCRdb to 2013 to 2016). Library preparation was by 5' RACE. This sample was sequenced with an Illumina HiSeq 2500. A second about 7 to 11 cycle PCR used a sample-barcoded 5' primer and a J-beta primer mix. TCRdb reanalyzed the raw reads on its own, using fastp at Q25 for trimming and MiXCR for clone calling, and kept in-frame beta chains. Every entry covers one CDR3 protein and lists the most common genes and DNA from its rows. In all, the sample holds hundreds of thousands of distinct CDR3 sequences, and under 70% of those were seen once. Around 37% of the sample comes from the top ten. Sequencing was performed on blood. The receptors were sampled from a man between 60 and 75 years old in good health.

This clonotype came up once. The rearrangement links TRBV20-1 to TRBJ1-5, with D unresolved. The CDR3 contains 12 residues. Germline V gene sequence: CDR1 DFQATT, CDR2 SNEGSKA (reference sequence). Trimming cost V 1 base and J 9 bases, with 10 bases left between them. The CDR3 loop is CSARAGERPQHF. The DNA for the CDR3 is TGCAGTGCTAGAGCTGGTGAACGGCCCCAGCATTTT.

The J gene is TRBJ2-4, the V gene TRBV20-1, with D possibly being TRBD1 or TRBD2 (6 bases each). Gene TRBJ2-5 matches the end of the DNA better, so the J call may be wrong. The CDR3 runs to 13 residues. Looked up from germline, CDR1 is DFQATT and CDR2 is SNEGSKA (reference sequence). The DNA for the CDR3 is TGCAGTGCTATAGGGGGGACCGGAGAGACCCAGTACTTC. This encodes CSAIGGTGETQYF.

This clonotype was detected a few times. A much more abundant neighbour one base away suggests this may be a read error. J is TRBJ2-5 and V is TRBV6-2 or TRBV6-3; no definite D call. CDR3 size: 14 residues. Per the germline V gene, CDR1 is MNHEY and CDR2 is SVGEGT. V shed 0 bases and J shed 11 bases, with 16 bases lying between them. The CDR3 sequence is CASSYSIRGDKQYF. For the CDR3, the DNA is TGTGCCAGCAGTTACTCGATCCGAGGTGATAAGCAGTACTTC.

This chain connects TRBV25-1 to TRBJ1-1; TRBD1 is a possible D gene (5 bases). V lost 3 bases to trimming and J lost 9 bases, with 20 bases between them. The CDR3 totals 15 residues. Germline V gene sequence: CDR1 MGHDK, CDR2 SYGVNS. CDR3 residues: CASSEDSWGSGKAFF. Here the CDR3 DNA reads TGTGCCAGCAGTGAGGACTCCTGGGGCTCCGGGAAAGCTTTCTTT.

In this sample, this clonotype turned up a few times. The CDR3 coding sequence is TGTGCCAGCAGTTACCAGGTCTCTGGGGCCAACGTCCTGACTTTC. Its translation: CASSYQVSGANVLTF. This sequence joins TRBV6-5 and TRBJ2-6; D uncertain. The CDR3 runs 15 residues. The germline V gene has CDR1 MNHEY and CDR2 SVGAGI. V lost 2 bases, J lost 0 bases, and 5 bases lay in between.

J is TRBJ1-5 and V is TRBV2; no firm D call. Germline V gene lookup returns CDR1 SNHLY and CDR2 FYNNEI. CDR3 length: 13 amino acids. V gave up 0 bases and J gave up 6 bases, with 6 bases separating them. The CDR3 sequence: CASSEAMGQPQHF. The CDR3 coding sequence is TGTGCCAGCAGTGAAGCAATGGGTCAGCCCCAGCATTTT.

This clonotype has a handful of counts. CDR3 in DNA: TGCGCCAGCAGCTTGACGGGGGCTCGGAACACTGAAGCTTTCTTT. It encodes CASSLTGARNTEAFF. The J gene is TRBJ1-1, the V gene TRBV5-1; a possible D gene is TRBD1 (6 bases). Trimming took off 1 base at V and 1 base at J, with 11 bases between the two ends. In germline, CDR1 is SGHRS, CDR2 YFSETQ. The CDR3 is 15 residues long.

There are a few counts of this clonotype. The chain recombines TRBV27 with TRBJ2-5; perhaps TRBD1 as D (7 bases). Trimming cost V 6 bases and J 5 bases, with 13 bases left between them. Germline CDR1 MNHEY, CDR2 SMNVEV (reference sequence). The length of the CDR3 is 13 residues. The CDR3: CASRLAGGETQYF. The CDR3 region has the DNA TGTGCCAGCAGACTCGCAGGGGGGGAGACCCAGTACTTC.

This clonotype was counted a single time. The chain carries TRBV20-1 and TRBJ2-5; TRBD2 might be the D (6 bases). With 7 bases removed from V and 5 bases from J, the gap between germline ends came to 14 bases. Germline CDR1 is DFQATT and CDR2 is SNEGSKA (reference sequence). The length of the CDR3 is 12 residues. The CDR3 region has the DNA TGCAGTGAGCAGGGTGGGGGGGAGACCCAGTACTTC. It specifies CSEQGGGETQYF.

The chain links TRBV4-1 to TRBJ1-6, with TRBD1 matching 9 bases. With V trimmed by 4 bases and J by 4 bases, 5 bases remained unmatched. CDR3 size: 16 residues. Germline CDR1 is MGHRA and CDR2 is YSYEKL. The CDR3 DNA reads TGCGCCAGCAGCCGAGCGGGACAGGGTTATAATTCACCCCTCCACTTT. This codes for CASSRAGQGYNSPLHF.

The V gene is TRBV5-1, the J gene TRBJ2-7; TRBD2 might be the D (5 bases). This CDR3 is 14 amino acids long. With 1 base removed from V and 3 bases from J, the gap between germline ends came to 11 bases. The germline V gene has CDR1 SGHRS and CDR2 YFSETQ. The CDR3 DNA is TGCGCCAGCAGCTTGCTCCCTACTAGCTACGAGCAGTACTTC. Residues: CASSLLPTSYEQYF.

The rearrangement uses TRBV10-3 and TRBJ1-2; D not resolved. The ends were cut back, 2 bases at V and 7 bases at J, with 11 bases in the middle. CDR3 length equals 13 residues. Germline V gene lookup returns CDR1 ENHRY and CDR2 SYGVKD. CDR3 protein: CAISEPSRGGYTF. DNA of the CDR3: TGTGCCATCAGTGAGCCCTCCCGGGGTGGCTACACCTTC.

The J gene is TRBJ2-7, the V gene TRBV5-4, with D tentatively TRBD1 (5 bases). The CDR3 spans 16 residues. Trimming removed 1 base at V and 2 bases at J, with 16 bases between. From germline, CDR1 is SGHNT and CDR2 YYREEE (reference sequence). CDR3 in DNA: TGTGCCAGCAGCTTGTCGGTCAGGGCGAAAACCTACGAGCAGTACTTC. Translating gives CASSLSVRAKTYEQYF.

There are a few counts of this clonotype. The chain links TRBV18 to TRBJ2-3, with TRBD2 as a possible D gene (6 bases). The germline V and J ends were trimmed by 1 base and 7 bases, with 12 bases remaining between them. Germline CDR1 is KGHSH and CDR2 is LQKENI. This CDR3 has 14 amino acids. The CDR3 loop reads CASSPLGGDYTQYF. DNA for the CDR3: TGTGCCAGCTCACCACTCGGCGGGGATTATACGCAGTATTTT.

This chain joins TRBV21-1 and TRBJ1-5; the table's D call, TRBD1, was not checked against the DNA. TRBV21-1 is annotated as a pseudogene. The CDR3 is 16 amino acids. The CDR3 loop reads CASSNPQGAVNQPQHF. The CDR3 nucleotides read TGTGCCAGCAGCAATCCACAGGGGGCAGTCAATCAGCCCCAGCATTTT.

The rearrangement uses TRBV28 and TRBJ2-1, with D perhaps matching TRBD1 (6 bases). The end of the DNA fits TRBJ2-7 better, so the J call may be wrong. Germline loops: CDR1 MDHEN, CDR2 SYDVKM. The CDR3 is 15 residues long. The CDR3 coding sequence is TGTGCCAGCAGACAAGACAGGCGCTCCTACAATGAGCAGTACTTC. This translates into CASRQDRRSYNEQYF.

In its sample, this clonotype was seen once. This chain connects TRBV10-2 to TRBJ2-3; tentatively, D is TRBD2 (5 bases). The CDR3 totals 17 residues. The V gene lost 0 bases and the J gene lost 8 bases, with 21 bases spanning the gap. Germline V gene sequence: CDR1 WSHSY, CDR2 SAAADI. Written as DNA, the CDR3 is TGCGCCAGCAGTGAGTCGGCGCAGCCCCCGCACGCGGGTACGCAGTATTTT. It encodes CASSESAQPPHAGTQYF.

The chain combines TRBV15 with TRBJ2-4; no clear D gene. The J call may be wrong; the DNA end is better matched by TRBJ2-5. CDR3 size: 13 residues. Germline V lookup: CDR1 LNHNV, CDR2 YYDKDF (reference sequence). CDR3 bases: TGTGCCACCAGCAGAGATCATCTCGAGACCCAGTACTTC. Translating gives CATSRDHLETQYF.

The V call is TRBV12-3 or TRBV12-4, the J call TRBJ2-5; no clear D. There are 14 residues in the CDR3. Between the trimmed V and J ends, which lost 7 bases and 1 base, there was a span of 13 bases. As DNA, the CDR3 is TGTGCCAGCAACCGGAACGGCGCCCAAGAGACCCAGTACTTC. As protein: CASNRNGAQETQYF.

The genes are TRBV5-1 and TRBJ2-1; TRBD1 or TRBD2 may be the D gene (5 bases each). CDR3 length: 13 residues. In germline, CDR1 is SGHRS, CDR2 YFSETQ. V lost 4 bases and J 7 bases, leaving 12 bases between the germline ends. CDR3 nucleotides: TGCGCCAGCAGCGCCGAGGGGCGGAATGAGCAGTTCTTC. Translated, it gives CASSAEGRNEQFF.

This sequence joins TRBV12-3 or TRBV12-4 and TRBJ2-5, with TRBD1 identical over 8 bases. The CDR3 runs 14 residues. With 4 bases clipped from V and 4 bases from J, the junction kept 5 bases outside the gene matches. The CDR3 protein is CASSSTGVRETQYF. The DNA of the CDR3 is TGTGCCAGCAGTTCGACAGGGGTTCGAGAGACCCAGTACTTC.

The gene calls are TRBV6-5 and TRBJ2-1, with TRBD2 matching 13 bases. The length of the CDR3 is 16 residues. From germline, CDR1 is MNHEY and CDR2 SVGAGI. Trimming removed 7 bases from V and 10 bases from J; junction bases left unmatched: 13. The CDR3 region has the DNA TGTGCCAGCAAACCCGTCAGGACTAGCGGGGGAGGAGAGCAGTTCTTC. Encoded protein: CASKPVRTSGGGEQFF.

The J gene is TRBJ1-2, the V gene TRBV6-1; D not resolved. Trimming shortened V by 6 bases and J by 5 bases, and 13 bases separated the two germline ends. The CDR3 spans 13 residues. The germline V gene encodes CDR1 MNHNS and CDR2 SASEGT. CDR3 protein: CASSPGIGYGYTF. CDR3 sequence (DNA): TGTGCCAGCAGCCCAGGAATTGGGTATGGCTACACCTTC.

The chain has TRBV7-8 and TRBJ1-5; a weak D match, TRBD1 (5 bases). This CDR3 has 15 amino acids. Per germline, CDR1 SGHVS and CDR2 FQNEAQ. The V and J ends lost 2 bases and 1 base respectively, with 9 bases between them. CDR3 sequence (DNA): TGTGCCAGCAGCTTACAGGGCATAAGCAATCAGCCCCAGCATTTT. Translating gives CASSLQGISNQPQHF.

DNA for the CDR3: TGTGCCAGCAGTGGACAAGTAGTGGGGGAAAAACTGTTTTTT. Its protein product is CASSGQVVGEKLFF. The chain employs TRBV2 and TRBJ1-4, with D unclear. The CDR3 has 14 amino acids. Germline CDR1 reads SNHLY; CDR2 reads FYNNEI. Trimming stripped 4 bases from V and 8 bases from J, with 14 bases between.

CDR3 region: CASSYGGVAKNIQYF. The CDR3 nucleotides are TGTGCCAGCAGTTACGGAGGCGTAGCCAAAAACATTCAGTACTTC. The rearrangement uses TRBV6-6 and TRBJ2-4; D is perhaps TRBD2 (5 bases). The V and J ends lost 2 bases and 0 bases respectively, with 8 bases between them. The CDR3 covers 15 residues. CDR1 and CDR2 from the germline V gene are MNHNY and SVGAGI (reference sequence).

The chain recombines TRBV5-1 with TRBJ1-4, with 7 bases that match TRBD1. The trim removed 5 bases at V and 8 bases at J, leaving 6 bases unmatched. This CDR3 spans 13 amino acids. Germline CDR1 SGHRS, CDR2 YFSETQ. The CDR3: CASRRDRGEKLFF. CDR3 DNA: TGCGCCAGCAGAAGGGACAGAGGGGAAAAACTGTTTTTT.

This clonotype was seen only a few times. CDR3 loop: CAISESWEQYF. The DNA for the CDR3 is TGTGCCATCAGTGAGTCGTGGGAGCAGTACTTC. The chain employs TRBV10-3 and TRBJ2-7; no definite D call. The CDR3 has 11 amino acids. The germline V gene encodes CDR1 ENHRY and CDR2 SYGVKD. V dropped 0 bases and J dropped 7 bases, with 4 bases sitting between them.

The CDR3 reads CASSGGETEHNEQFF. CDR3 bases: TGTGCCAGCAGTGGAGGGGAGACAGAACATAATGAGCAGTTCTTC. V and J are TRBV9 and TRBJ2-1, with D possibly matching TRBD2 (6 bases). Germline-derived CDR1 and CDR2 are SGDLS and YYNGEE. With 5 bases removed from V and 7 bases from J, the gap between germline ends came to 19 bases. The CDR3 is made up of 15 amino acids.

The CDR3 loop is CASRPAGADEQYF. As DNA, the CDR3 is TGCGCCAGCAGGCCGGCGGGGGCAGATGAGCAGTACTTC. This chain links TRBV4-1 with TRBJ2-7; tentatively, D is TRBD2 (7 bases). The length of the CDR3 is 13 residues. Trimming removed 6 bases at V and 7 bases at J, with 16 bases between. Germline V gene lookup returns CDR1 MGHRA and CDR2 YSYEKL.

The genes are TRBV12-3 or TRBV12-4 and TRBJ2-1; 9 bases align to TRBD1. The CDR3 runs to 13 residues. Trimming at V came to 7 bases and at J to 8 bases, leaving 6 bases not matched to a gene. CDR3 protein: CASNLDRGDEQFF. In DNA, the CDR3 is TGTGCCAGCAATTTGGACAGGGGTGATGAGCAGTTCTTC.

The CDR3 spells CASSLGRREYGGYEQYF. Written as DNA, the CDR3 is TGCGCCAGCAGCTTAGGAAGACGGGAGTATGGGGGTTACGAGCAGTACTTC. This chain uses TRBV5-1 with TRBJ2-7, with D possibly being TRBD2 (6 bases). The CDR3 is made up of 17 amino acids. V was pared by 2 bases and J by 4 bases, with 22 bases between. CDR1 SGHRS and CDR2 YFSETQ come from the germline V gene.